This TCR beta chain was sequenced in a study of blood T cell repertoires in COVID-19. On the study more broadly: From the United States, Italy and Spain came samples of acute and convalescent COVID-19. PBMCs, B-cell-depleted T cells, or T cells were the source of the cDNA or gDNA that made up the material.

As originally analysed: The authors estimated nucleated cell counts from reference gene primer amplification. TCRdb's table, derived via immunoSEQ multiplex PCR, lists solely in-frame clones and lacks some. The V and J calls and clone size were taken over from that table, and D and trimming were inferred from the DNA. The repertoire includes more than 85,000 clones, 80% to 85% of them detected once, and approximately 4% sits in the top ten. The trim removed 0 bases at V and 8 bases at J, leaving 4 bases unmatched. In germline, CDR1 is KGHSH, CDR2 LQKENI. The CDR3 loop spans 14 amino acids. The source material was peripheral blood. This sequence originates from a man aged 55 to 69 with acute or convalescent COVID-19. The V gene is TRBV18, the J gene TRBJ1-2; TRBD1 agrees at 9 bases. The CDR3 loop reads CASSPPGQGGGYTF. CDR3 nucleotide sequence: TGTGCCAGCTCACCACCGGGACAGGGAGGCGGCTACACCTTC.